The 27 T cell receptor beta chains reported below all come from one sample, sequenced in a study of Ad26.COV2.S vaccination and SARS-CoV-2 variants (dated by TCRdb to the early 2020s). The treatment or condition label corresponds to: approximately 18 received Ad26.COV2.S at low or high dose, single or two shots; a few received placebo; per-sample allocation not given. For vaccine and placebo recipients, the sequenced repertoires came from samples collected on day 63 after the first injection. Library preparation employed the immunoSEQ multiplex PCR assay. The table was pulled from immuneACCESS by TCRdb, which kept in-frame rearrangements only. Such tables lose some clones; where checked, under half of the loss comes from unresolved V genes, and the rest has no known cause. The sample contains roughly 380,000 clones, around 89% of them found a single time. 3.5% to 4% of the sample is held by the ten biggest clonotypes.

The sample here was peripheral blood, taken in a trial of Ad26.COV2.S vaccine versus placebo. The source is a person between 18 and 65 years old who received the Ad26.COV2.S COVID-19 vaccine or a placebo.

The chain employs TRBV27 and TRBJ1-6; D perhaps matches TRBD1 (6 bases). This CDR3 comprises 19 residues. Germline loops: CDR1 MNHEY, CDR2 SMNVEV (reference sequence). V was trimmed by 5 bases and J by 10 bases, leaving 30 bases between them. CDR3 DNA sequence: TGTGCCAGCAGTCTTATGGCCCCTTCTACAGGGAGGTTTGGGTCACCCCTCCACTTT. Its translation: CASSLMAPSTGRFGSPLHF.

The chain couples TRBV30 to TRBJ2-3; D is perhaps TRBD1 (5 bases). Germline V gene sequence: CDR1 GTSNPN, CDR2 SVGIG (reference sequence). There are 11 residues in the CDR3. Between the trimmed V and J ends, which lost 8 bases and 6 bases, there was a span of 12 bases. CDR3 protein: CATTGSDTQYF. The CDR3 DNA sequence: TGTGCCACCACAGGATCTGATACGCAGTATTTT. Supplemented by reference TRBV30 and TRBJ2-3, the full variable domain reads SQTIHQWPATLVQPVGSPLSLECTVEGTSNPNLYWYRQAAGRGLQLLFYSVGIGQISSEVPQNLSASRPQDRQFILSSKKLLLSDSGFYLCATTGSDTQYFGPGTRLTVL.

This clone was detected only once. V and J are TRBV28 and TRBJ2-5; 7 nucleotides line up with TRBD1. Per the germline V gene, CDR1 is MDHEN and CDR2 is SYDVKM. This CDR3 comprises 13 residues. J gave up 1 base and V 7 bases, and 3 bases lay outside the gene matches. CDR3 amino acids: CASIGDSQETQYF. For the CDR3, the DNA is TGTGCCAGCATCGGGGACAGCCAAGAGACCCAGTACTTC.

CDR3 DNA sequence: TGCGCCAGCAGCTTTACTAAGGGGGAGACCCAGTACTTC. The encoded protein is CASSFTKGETQYF. This chain uses TRBV5-1 with TRBJ2-5; maybe TRBD1 (5 bases). CDR3 length: 13 residues. Trimming removed 2 bases at V and 5 bases at J, with 10 bases between. Germline assignment: CDR1 SGHRS and CDR2 YFSETQ. Full variable domain (outside the CDR3, taken from reference TRBV5-1 and TRBJ2-5): KAGVTQTPRYLIKTRGQQVTLSCSPISGHRSVSWYQQTPGQGLQFLFEYFSETQRNKGNFPGRFSGRQFSNSRSEMNVSTLELGDSALYLCASSFTKGETQYFGPGTRLLVL.

This clone came up once. V gene TRBV28 combines with J gene TRBJ1-5; D is undetermined. CDR3 length equals 16 residues. Germline CDR1 reads MDHEN; CDR2 reads SYDVKM. V was trimmed by 7 bases and J by 3 bases, leaving 19 bases between them. The CDR3, as DNA: TGTGCCAGCACCCAAAGGTCCCCGAAAATCAATCAGCCCCAGCATTTT. This encodes CASTQRSPKINQPQHF. The full variable domain, with the rest looked up from reference TRBV28 and TRBJ1-5, is DVKVTQSSRYLVKRTGEKVFLECVQDMDHENMFWYRQDPGLGLRLIYFSYDVKMKEKGDIPEGYSVSREKKERFSLILESASTNQTSMYLCASTQRSPKINQPQHFGDGTRLSIL.

This chain links TRBV5-4 with TRBJ2-7; either TRBD1 or TRBD2 may supply D (5 bases each). V was shortened by 1 base and J by 2 bases, with 16 bases between the two germline ends. This CDR3 comprises 16 residues. The germline V gene encodes CDR1 SGHNT and CDR2 YYREEE (reference sequence). The CDR3 region is CASSLFGAGVTYEQYF. The CDR3, as DNA: TGTGCCAGCAGCTTGTTCGGGGCAGGAGTAACCTACGAGCAGTACTTC.

This sequence joins TRBV7-9 and TRBJ1-1; D gene uncertain. The V end lost 5 bases, the J end lost 6 bases, and 16 bases lay between the germline ends. CDR3 size: 14 residues. The germline V gene encodes CDR1 SEHNR and CDR2 FQNEAQ (reference sequence). Written as DNA, the CDR3 is TGTGCCAGCAGCCCCGGGTCCTCACTGGCTGAAGCTTTCTTT. Amino acids: CASSPGSSLAEAFF.

V is TRBV9 and J is TRBJ1-6; D remains ambiguous. The CDR3 totals 15 residues. Germline CDR1 SGDLS, CDR2 YYNGEE. V dropped 0 bases and J dropped 11 bases, with 15 bases sitting between them. The CDR3 is CASSVGLQHQAPLHF. The CDR3 nucleotides read TGTGCCAGCAGCGTAGGTTTACAGCACCAAGCACCCCTCCACTTT. Full variable domain (rest looked up from reference TRBV9 and TRBJ1-6): DSGVTQTPKHLITATGQRVTLRCSPRSGDLSVYWYQQSLDQGLQFLIQYYNGEERAKGNILERFSAQQFPDLHSELNLSSLELGDSALYFCASSVGLQHQAPLHFGNGTRLTVT.

The sample holds one count of this clone. The genes are TRBV28 and TRBJ2-3, with D perhaps TRBD1 or TRBD2 (5 bases each). CDR3 length equals 13 residues. Trimming took off 5 bases at V and 4 bases at J, with 10 bases between the two ends. Germline CDR1 is MDHEN and CDR2 is SYDVKM. The DNA for the CDR3 is TGTGCCAGCAGTCCCGGGGCCCCAGATACGCAGTATTTT. As protein: CASSPGAPDTQYF.

CDR3 DNA: TGTGCCAGCAGCCAGACAGGGGGCAGTACCGGGGAGCTGTTTTTT. Translated, it gives CASSQTGGSTGELFF. The chain has TRBV11-2 and TRBJ2-2, with 10 bases aligning to TRBD1. Trimming removed 5 bases from V and 5 bases from J; junction bases left unmatched: 5. The CDR3 extends over 15 amino acids. The germline V gene has CDR1 SGHAT and CDR2 FQNNGV.

The chain is built from TRBV6-2 or TRBV6-3 and TRBJ2-7; D gene ambiguous. The CDR3 extends over 14 amino acids. Germline V gives CDR1 MNHEY, CDR2 SVGEGT. V was shortened by 6 bases and J by 1 base, with 13 bases between the two germline ends. The CDR3: CASSPPGVSYEQYF. Written as DNA, the CDR3 is TGTGCCAGCAGCCCCCCGGGCGTTTCCTACGAGCAGTACTTC.

CDR3 residues: CASRGSLTQYF. DNA for the CDR3: TGTGCCAGCAGGGGGTCCTTGACGCAGTATTTT. The chain combines TRBV12-3 or TRBV12-4 with TRBJ2-3, with D hard to call. The CDR3 has 11 amino acids. Trimming cost V 6 bases and J 9 bases, with 10 bases left between them.

The CDR3 bases are TGTGCCAGCAGTCCCGGGTCCCTCGTCTATGGCTACACCTTC. Its protein is CASSPGSLVYGYTF. J is TRBJ1-2 and V is TRBV28; no firm D call. The CDR3 contains 14 residues. V was clipped by 5 bases and J by 4 bases, with 14 bases between them. Germline loops: CDR1 MDHEN, CDR2 SYDVKM.

Note on this clone: This same CDR3 is encoded by further DNA sequences in the sample. This sequence joins TRBV19 and TRBJ1-5, with 8 bases identical to TRBD1. The CDR3 spans 15 residues. V lost 3 bases to trimming and J lost 0 bases; unmatched junction nucleotides: 1. From germline, CDR1 is LNHDA and CDR2 SQIVND (reference sequence). CDR3 protein: CASSIGQGSNQPQHF. The CDR3 DNA sequence: TGTGCCAGTAGTATCGGACAGGGTAGCAATCAGCCCCAGCATTTT.

This clone has just one count. This chain links TRBV2 with TRBJ2-1, with D possibly TRBD2 on 5 matching bases. CDR3 length: 14 residues. Trimming took 8 bases from V and 2 from J, leaving 13 bases between them. The germline V gene encodes CDR1 SNHLY and CDR2 FYNNEI. CDR3 region: CASVADSTYNEQFF. The CDR3 coding sequence is TGTGCCAGCGTGGCGGACTCGACCTACAATGAGCAGTTCTTC. The whole variable domain, remainder taken from reference TRBV2 and TRBJ2-1, is EPEVTQTPSHQVTQMGQEVILRCVPISNHLYFYWYRQILGQKVEFLVSFYNNEISEKSEIFDDQFSVERPDGSNFTLKIRSTKLEDSAMYFCASVADSTYNEQFFGPGTRLTVL.

This clone showed up just a few times. The chain uses TRBV28 and TRBJ1-3, with D unclear. Per the germline V gene, CDR1 is MDHEN and CDR2 is SYDVKM. The length of the CDR3 is 15 residues. The V gene lost 4 bases and the J gene lost 0 bases, with 10 bases spanning the gap. The CDR3 is CASSWTSSSGNTIYF. The CDR3 DNA is TGTGCCAGCAGTTGGACCTCCTCCTCTGGAAACACCATATATTTT.

This sequence joins TRBV21-1 and TRBJ2-7; the table gives TRBD2 as D, unverified against the DNA. TRBV21-1 is tagged as a pseudogene. CDR3 length equals 17 residues. The CDR3 sequence: CASSSTGTSGGVYEQYF. CDR3 in DNA: TGTGCCAGCAGCAGTACCGGGACTAGCGGGGGGGTCTACGAGCAGTACTTC.

Turning to this clone: Other nucleotide sequences in the sample specify the same CDR3. V and J are TRBV24-1 and TRBJ2-5; D is perhaps TRBD1 (6 bases). The CDR3 runs 13 residues. CDR1 and CDR2 (germline): KGHDR, SFDVKD. The V gene lost 5 bases and the J gene lost 1 base, with 7 bases spanning the gap. CDR3 sequence (DNA): TGTGCCACCAGTGTGGGGGCCCAAGAGACCCAGTACTTC. This codes for CATSVGAQETQYF.

The rearrangement links TRBV10-3 to TRBJ2-5; 8 positions agree with TRBD1. Germline loops: CDR1 ENHRY, CDR2 SYGVKD. The CDR3 is 18 amino acids. The ends lost 0 bases at V and 5 bases at J; junction bases unmatched: 14. CDR3 protein: CAISESLGTGRAGETQYF. CDR3 nucleotide sequence: TGTGCCATCAGTGAGTCACTCGGGACAGGACGGGCTGGGGAGACCCAGTACTTC.

This clone is a singleton in its sample. The chain combines TRBV28 with TRBJ2-3, with 7 bases identical to TRBD2. Germline V gene lookup returns CDR1 MDHEN and CDR2 SYDVKM. Trimming took 9 bases from V and 2 from J; bases not matched to a gene: 8. The CDR3 extends over 14 amino acids. The CDR3 loop is CASTLAAFTDTQYF. The CDR3 DNA reads TGTGCCAGTACTCTAGCGGCATTCACAGATACGCAGTATTTT.

The chain employs TRBV7-2 and TRBJ1-1; D is perhaps TRBD1 (6 bases). The CDR3 has 14 amino acids. The V gene lost 3 bases and the J gene lost 1 base, with 9 bases spanning the gap. Germline CDR1 reads SGHTA; CDR2 reads FQGNSA. CDR3: CASSFGQQNTEAFF. The CDR3 DNA sequence: TGTGCCAGCAGCTTCGGACAGCAGAACACTGAAGCTTTCTTT.

Written as DNA, the CDR3 is TGTGCCTTATTTAGGGGGTCTGAAGCTTTCTTT. This gives the protein CALFRGSEAFF. V usage is TRBV30 and J usage is TRBJ1-1, with D maybe TRBD1 (6 bases). V was pared by 7 bases and J by 6 bases, with 12 bases between. The CDR3 spans 11 residues. The germline V gene has CDR1 GTSNPN and CDR2 SVGIG (reference sequence).

The V gene is TRBV7-3, the J gene TRBJ2-3, with D tentatively TRBD1 or TRBD2 (7 bases each). Germline V gives CDR1 SGHTA, CDR2 FQGTGA. CDR3 length equals 16 residues. Deletions cut 5 bases from V and 1 base from J, with 16 bases between. The chain's CDR3 is CASSPRPGGGTDTQYF. DNA of the CDR3: TGTGCCAGCAGCCCCCGGCCAGGGGGGGGCACAGATACGCAGTATTTT.

This rearrangement joins TRBV6-1 to TRBJ2-5; maybe TRBD2 (5 bases). The CDR3 contains 17 residues. Germline loops: CDR1 MNHNS, CDR2 SASEGT. Trimming took 4 bases from V and 5 from J, leaving 23 bases between them. The CDR3 sequence: CASSVPSGGSWEETQYF. The CDR3 DNA follows: TGTGCCAGCAGTGTCCCCTCCGGCGGCTCCTGGGAGGAGACCCAGTACTTC.

As to this clone: Other DNA sequences within the sample encode an identical CDR3. The chain links TRBV7-3 to TRBJ2-3, with D hard to call. Trimming cost V 3 bases and J 0 bases, with 7 bases left between them. This CDR3 is 14 amino acids long. Germline V lookup: CDR1 SGHTA, CDR2 FQGTGA. The CDR3 DNA reads as TGTGCCAGCAGCTTGGGCCACAGCACAGATACGCAGTATTTT. The encoded protein is CASSLGHSTDTQYF.

The V call is TRBV6-2 or TRBV6-3, the J call TRBJ1-1; TRBD1 might be the D (5 bases). The V end lost 7 bases, the J end lost 4 bases, and 19 bases lay between the germline ends. The CDR3 covers 15 residues. Germline V gene lookup returns CDR1 MNHEY and CDR2 SVGEGT. This CDR3 reads CASIPLGGGLTEAFF. The CDR3 DNA is TGTGCCAGCATCCCCCTAGGCGGGGGACTCACTGAAGCTTTCTTT.

The chain couples TRBV27 to TRBJ2-2; 12 nucleotides match TRBD1. V shed 4 bases and J 5 bases; nucleotides not matched to a gene: 5. The CDR3 spans 16 residues. Germline CDR1 MNHEY, CDR2 SMNVEV (reference sequence). The CDR3 region is CASSWGTGGSTGELFF. The CDR3 region has the DNA TGTGCCAGCAGTTGGGGGACAGGGGGCTCGACCGGGGAGCTGTTTTTT.